The 13 T cell receptor beta chains given below trace back to one sample, sequenced in a study of blood T cells in healthy people across ages. Next came a second PCR, run for roughly 7 to 12 cycles, which used a sample-barcoded 5' primer along with a J-beta primer mix. TCRdb re-called the 5' RACE reads with MiXCR, one entry per CDR3 protein. The sample carries almost 550,000 distinct CDR3 sequences, less than 25% recorded once. These data were also filed under a second study, of T cells of mothers and their children.

The sequencing sample was made of blood. These receptor sequences come from a boy aged 5 to 17 in good health.

V usage is TRBV20-1 and J usage is TRBJ2-2; D gene unclear. The germline V gene encodes CDR1 DFQATT and CDR2 SNEGSKA (reference sequence). The V end lost 2 bases, the J end lost 0 bases, and 4 bases lay between the germline ends. This CDR3 has 13 residues. The CDR3 region is CSARPANTGELFF. The CDR3 DNA reads TGCAGTGCTAGACCGGCGAACACCGGGGAGCTGTTTTTT.

V gene TRBV20-1 combines with J gene TRBJ2-3, with unresolved D. Germline V gives CDR1 DFQATT, CDR2 SNEGSKA (reference sequence). This CDR3 spans 15 amino acids. The V gene lost 4 bases and the J gene lost 0 bases, with 14 bases spanning the gap. CDR3 bases: TGCAGTGCTATAGCCCGAACGGGTAGCACAGATACGCAGTATTTT. Its translation: CSAIARTGSTDTQYF.

The J gene is TRBJ1-2, the V gene TRBV6-1; 9 bases fit TRBD1. The junction had 20 bases not matched to a gene; V was cut back by 10 bases and J by 8 bases. CDR1 and CDR2 from the germline V gene are MNHNS and SASEGT. This CDR3 is 16 amino acids long. The CDR3 DNA is TGTGCCACTAGGGGGGGACAGGGAGTCTCCATGAGGGGCTACACCTTC. Protein product: CATRGGQGVSMRGYTF.

This clonotype was recorded a few times. This chain connects TRBV4-1 to TRBJ2-7; 9 bases match TRBD2. The ends lost 3 bases at V and 3 bases at J; junction bases unmatched: 6. Germline CDR1 and CDR2: MGHRA and YSYEKL. The CDR3 consists of 15 residues. The CDR3 region has the DNA TGCGCCAGCAGCCACTTATTTAGCGGGGGCTACGAGCAGTACTTC. As protein: CASSHLFSGGYEQYF.

V usage is TRBV20-1 and J usage is TRBJ1-5, with D uncertain. V was clipped by 0 bases and J by 9 bases, with 15 bases between them. The CDR3 contains 14 residues. CDR1 is DFQATT, CDR2 SNEGSKA, per germline (reference sequence). CDR3 protein: CSARDVTPESPQHF. The CDR3 region has the DNA TGCAGTGCTAGAGATGTAACCCCTGAATCGCCCCAGCATTTT.

This clonotype showed up just a few times. This chain joins TRBV11-1 and TRBJ2-1; TRBD2 might be the D (5 bases). Trimming took off 4 bases at V and 7 bases at J, with 20 bases between the two ends. Germline V gene data show CDR1 as SGHAT and CDR2 as FQDESV (reference sequence). The CDR3 runs 16 residues. The CDR3 nucleotides are TGTGCCAGCAGCTCCCGCCTTGGGAGATTACAGAATGAGCAGTTCTTC. Its protein is CASSSRLGRLQNEQFF.

The chain joins TRBV7-8 to TRBJ2-3; 7 nucleotides line up with TRBD2. The CDR3 extends over 15 amino acids. J gave up 5 bases and V 4 bases, and 9 bases lay outside the gene matches. The V gene's germline CDR1 is SGHVS and CDR2 FQNEAQ. DNA for the CDR3: TGTGCCAGCAGCTCACGGGCGGGGGTACAAGATACGCAGTATTTT. Its translation: CASSSRAGVQDTQYF. Full variable domain (missing parts from reference TRBV7-8 and TRBJ2-3): GAGVSQSPRYKVAKRGQDVALRCDPISGHVSLFWYQQALGQGPEFLTYFQNEAQLDKSGLPSDRFFAERPEGSVSTLKIQRTQQEDSAVYLCASSSRAGVQDTQYFGPGTRLTVL.

This clonotype was seen a handful of times. The chain joins TRBV12-3 or TRBV12-4 to TRBJ1-6; D is undetermined. Trimming took 5 bases from V and 3 from J, leaving 11 bases between them. The CDR3 extends over 15 amino acids. The CDR3 loop reads CASSTSRGYNSPLHF. The CDR3 bases are TGTGCCAGCAGTACCTCTCGGGGCTATAATTCACCCCTCCACTTT.

The chain links TRBV24-1 to TRBJ2-5; weak D call: TRBD1 (6 bases). Looked up from germline, CDR1 is KGHDR and CDR2 is SFDVKD. The V gene lost 4 bases and the J gene lost 2 bases, with 7 bases spanning the gap. The length of the CDR3 is 13 residues. CDR3 in amino acids: CATSEGQQETQYF. As DNA, the CDR3 is TGTGCCACCAGTGAAGGACAGCAAGAGACCCAGTACTTC.

In this sample, this clonotype turned up a few times. The V and J genes are TRBV12-3 or TRBV12-4 and TRBJ2-1; the D is unclear. V was pared by 3 bases and J by 2 bases, with 11 bases between. This CDR3 is built from 15 residues. The CDR3 loop reads CASSLGRRAYNEQFF. The CDR3 DNA follows: TGTGCCAGCAGTTTGGGCAGGCGCGCCTACAATGAGCAGTTCTTC.

This chain connects TRBV4-3 to TRBJ1-4, with D perhaps TRBD1 (5 bases). Germline CDR1 reads LGHNA; CDR2 reads YSLEER. CDR3 length equals 15 residues. Trimming stripped 1 base from V and 8 bases from J, with 14 bases between. CDR3 residues: CASSQGDSGREKLFF. DNA of the CDR3: TGCGCCAGCAGCCAAGGGGACTCGGGGCGCGAAAAACTGTTTTTT.

The chain combines TRBV4-3 with TRBJ2-5; no clear D. Looked up from germline, CDR1 is LGHNA and CDR2 is YSLEER. CDR3 length equals 14 residues. V was pared by 3 bases and J by 0 bases, with 8 bases between. The CDR3 spells CASSHTVHQETQYF. The CDR3 coding sequence is TGCGCCAGCAGCCACACAGTCCACCAAGAGACCCAGTACTTC.

This clonotype was counted between two and nine times. The rearrangement joins TRBV7-9 to TRBJ2-7; either TRBD1 or TRBD2 may fit D (5 bases each). CDR3 length: 15 residues. Trimming shortened V by 0 bases and J by 5 bases, and 14 bases separated the two germline ends. Germline-derived CDR1 and CDR2 are SEHNR and FQNEAQ (reference sequence). In nucleotides, the CDR3 is TGTGCCAGCAGCTTAGCGGGACCCAAGCTCGACGAGCAGTACTTC. Protein product: CASSLAGPKLDEQYF.